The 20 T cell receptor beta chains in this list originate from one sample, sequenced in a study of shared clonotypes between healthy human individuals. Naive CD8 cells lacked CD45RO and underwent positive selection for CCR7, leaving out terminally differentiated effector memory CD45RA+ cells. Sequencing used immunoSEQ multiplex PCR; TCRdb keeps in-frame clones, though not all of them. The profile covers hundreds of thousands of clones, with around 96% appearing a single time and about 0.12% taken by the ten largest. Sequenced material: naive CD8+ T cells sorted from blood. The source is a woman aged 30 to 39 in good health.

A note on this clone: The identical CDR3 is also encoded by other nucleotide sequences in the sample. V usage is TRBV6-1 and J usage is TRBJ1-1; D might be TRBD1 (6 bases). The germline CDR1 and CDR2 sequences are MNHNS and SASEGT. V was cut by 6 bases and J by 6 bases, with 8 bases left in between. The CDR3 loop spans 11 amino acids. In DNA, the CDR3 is TGTGCCAGCAGGGGGGGGCCTGAAGCTTTCTTT. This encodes CASRGGPEAFF.

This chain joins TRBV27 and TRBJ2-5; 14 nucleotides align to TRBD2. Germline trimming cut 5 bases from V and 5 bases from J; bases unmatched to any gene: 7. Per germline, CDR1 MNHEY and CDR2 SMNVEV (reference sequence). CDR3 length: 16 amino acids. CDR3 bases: TGTGCCAGCAGTCCAGGGACTAGCGGGAGACAGGAGACCCAGTACTTC. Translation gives CASSPGTSGRQETQYF.

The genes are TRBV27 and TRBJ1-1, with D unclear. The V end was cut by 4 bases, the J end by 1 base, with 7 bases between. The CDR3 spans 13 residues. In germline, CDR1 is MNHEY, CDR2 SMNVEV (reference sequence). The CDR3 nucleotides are TGTGCCAGCAGTTCCCAGGAGAACACTGAAGCTTTCTTT. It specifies CASSSQENTEAFF.

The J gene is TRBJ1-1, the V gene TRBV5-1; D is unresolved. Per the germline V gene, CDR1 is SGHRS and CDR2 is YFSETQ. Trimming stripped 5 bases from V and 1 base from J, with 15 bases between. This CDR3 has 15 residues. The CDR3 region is CASSPEALENTEAFF. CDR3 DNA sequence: TGCGCCAGCAGTCCTGAGGCTCTTGAGAACACTGAAGCTTTCTTT.

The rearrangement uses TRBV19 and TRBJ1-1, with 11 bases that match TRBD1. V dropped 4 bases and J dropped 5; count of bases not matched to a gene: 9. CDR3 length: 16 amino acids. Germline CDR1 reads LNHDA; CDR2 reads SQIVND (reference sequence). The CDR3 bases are TGTGCCAGTAGTACCGGACAGGGGGCGCGGTGGACTGAAGCTTTCTTT. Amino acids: CASSTGQGARWTEAFF.

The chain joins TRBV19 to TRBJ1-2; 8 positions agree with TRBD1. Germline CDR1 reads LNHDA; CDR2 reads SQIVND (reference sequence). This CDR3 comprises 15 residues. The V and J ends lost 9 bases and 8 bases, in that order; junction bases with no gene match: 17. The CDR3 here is CASDLGLQGAGGYTF. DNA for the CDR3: TGTGCCAGCGATCTCGGGCTGCAGGGGGCTGGAGGCTACACCTTC.

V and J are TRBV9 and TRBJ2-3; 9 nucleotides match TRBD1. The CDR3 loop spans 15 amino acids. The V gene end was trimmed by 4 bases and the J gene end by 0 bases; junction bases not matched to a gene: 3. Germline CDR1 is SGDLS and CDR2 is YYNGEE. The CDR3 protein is CASSPGQGSTDTQYF. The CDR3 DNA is TGTGCCAGCAGCCCCGGACAGGGGAGCACAGATACGCAGTATTTT.

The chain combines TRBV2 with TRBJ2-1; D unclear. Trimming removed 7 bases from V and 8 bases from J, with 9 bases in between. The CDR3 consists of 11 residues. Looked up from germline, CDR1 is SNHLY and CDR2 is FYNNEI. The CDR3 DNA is TGTGCCAGCAAGGGAACATATGAGCAGTTCTTC. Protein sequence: CASKGTYEQFF.

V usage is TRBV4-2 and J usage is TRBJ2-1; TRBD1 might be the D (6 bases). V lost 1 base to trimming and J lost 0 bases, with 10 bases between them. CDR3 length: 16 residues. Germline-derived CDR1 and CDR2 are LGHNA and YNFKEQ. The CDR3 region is CASSQGQASSYNEQFF. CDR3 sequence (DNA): TGTGCCAGCAGCCAAGGACAGGCTAGCTCCTACAATGAGCAGTTCTTC.

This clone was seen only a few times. The CDR3 sequence: CAWRGTSYEQYF. CDR3 nucleotides: TGTGCCTGGAGAGGGACATCCTACGAGCAGTACTTC. The chain recombines TRBV30 with TRBJ2-7, with a weak D call TRBD1 (6 bases). Germline V gene sequence: CDR1 GTSNPN, CDR2 SVGIG (reference sequence). Between the trimmed V and J ends, which lost 3 bases and 1 base, there was a span of 7 bases. The CDR3 runs 12 residues.

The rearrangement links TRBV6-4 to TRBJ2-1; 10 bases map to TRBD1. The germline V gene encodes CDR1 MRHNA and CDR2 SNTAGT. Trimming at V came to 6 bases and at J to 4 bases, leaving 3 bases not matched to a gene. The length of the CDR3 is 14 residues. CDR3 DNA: TGTGCCAGCAGACCGGGACAGGGGTACAATGAGCAGTTCTTC. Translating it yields CASRPGQGYNEQFF.

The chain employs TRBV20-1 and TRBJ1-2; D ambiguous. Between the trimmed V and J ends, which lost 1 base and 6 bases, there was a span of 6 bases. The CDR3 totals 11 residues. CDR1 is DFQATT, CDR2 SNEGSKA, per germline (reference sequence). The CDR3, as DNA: TGCAGTGCTAGAGCGGAGCATGGCTACACCTTC. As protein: CSARAEHGYTF.

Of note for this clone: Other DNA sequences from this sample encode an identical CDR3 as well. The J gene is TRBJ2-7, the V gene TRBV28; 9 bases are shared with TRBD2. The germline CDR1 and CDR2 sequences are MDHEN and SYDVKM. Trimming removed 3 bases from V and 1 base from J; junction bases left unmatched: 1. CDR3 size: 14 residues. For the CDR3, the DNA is TGTGCCAGCAGTTTTCTAGCGGGATCCTACGAGCAGTACTTC. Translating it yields CASSFLAGSYEQYF.

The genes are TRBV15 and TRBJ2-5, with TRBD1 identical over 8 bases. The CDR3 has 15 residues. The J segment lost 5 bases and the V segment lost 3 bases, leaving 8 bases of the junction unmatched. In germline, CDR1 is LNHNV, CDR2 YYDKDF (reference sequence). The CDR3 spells CATSSGTGLGETQYF. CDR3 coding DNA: TGTGCCACCAGCAGCGGGACAGGTTTGGGGGAGACCCAGTACTTC.

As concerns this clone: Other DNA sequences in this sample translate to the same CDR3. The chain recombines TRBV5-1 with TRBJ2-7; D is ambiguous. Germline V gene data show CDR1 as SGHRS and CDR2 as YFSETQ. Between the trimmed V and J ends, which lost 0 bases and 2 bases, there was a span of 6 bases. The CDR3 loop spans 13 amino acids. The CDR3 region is CASSLDLTYEQYF. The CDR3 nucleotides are TGCGCCAGCAGCTTGGACTTGACCTACGAGCAGTACTTC. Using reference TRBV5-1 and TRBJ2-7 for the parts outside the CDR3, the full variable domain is KAGVTQTPRYLIKTRGQQVTLSCSPISGHRSVSWYQQTPGQGLQFLFEYFSETQRNKGNFPGRFSGRQFSNSRSEMNVSTLELGDSALYLCASSLDLTYEQYFGPGTRLTVT.

CDR3 sequence reads: CASRPQHF. The CDR3 nucleotides read TGTGCCAGCCGGCCCCAGCATTTT. This chain links TRBV3-1 (or the pseudogene TRBV3-2) with TRBJ1-5; D call uncertain. Germline CDR1 is LGHDT and CDR2 is YNNKEL (reference sequence). This CDR3 has 8 residues. With 8 bases removed from V and 9 bases from J, the gap between germline ends came to 2 bases.

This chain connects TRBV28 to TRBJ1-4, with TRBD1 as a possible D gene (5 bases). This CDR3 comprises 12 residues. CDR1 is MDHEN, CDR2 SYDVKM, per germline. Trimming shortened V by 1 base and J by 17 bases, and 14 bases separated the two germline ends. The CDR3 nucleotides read TGTGCCAGCAGTTTATCAGACAAGGGGAAATTTTTT. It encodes CASSLSDKGKFF.

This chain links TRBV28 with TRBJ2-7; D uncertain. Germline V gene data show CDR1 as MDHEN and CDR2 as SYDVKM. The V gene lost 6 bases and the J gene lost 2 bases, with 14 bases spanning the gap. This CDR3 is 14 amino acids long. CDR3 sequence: CASSPRRNTYEQYF. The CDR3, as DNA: TGTGCCAGCAGCCCACGACGAAATACCTACGAGCAGTACTTC.

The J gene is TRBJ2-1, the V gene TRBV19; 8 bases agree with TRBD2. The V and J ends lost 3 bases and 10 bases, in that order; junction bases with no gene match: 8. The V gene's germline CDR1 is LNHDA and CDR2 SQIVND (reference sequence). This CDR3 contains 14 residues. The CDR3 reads CASSIGLAEGEQFF. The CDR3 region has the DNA TGTGCCAGTAGTATCGGACTAGCCGAAGGGGAGCAGTTCTTC. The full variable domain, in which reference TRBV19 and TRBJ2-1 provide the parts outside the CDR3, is DGGITQSPKYLFRKEGQNVTLSCEQNLNHDAMYWYRQDPGQGLRLIYYSQIVNDFQKGDIAEGYSVSREKKESFPLTVTSAQKNPTAFYLCASSIGLAEGEQFFGPGTRLTVL.

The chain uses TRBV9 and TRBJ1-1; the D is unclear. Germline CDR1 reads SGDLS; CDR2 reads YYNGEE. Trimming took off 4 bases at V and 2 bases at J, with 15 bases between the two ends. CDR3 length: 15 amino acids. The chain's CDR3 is CASSPRWELNTEAFF. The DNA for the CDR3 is TGTGCCAGCAGCCCGAGGTGGGAGCTAAACACTGAAGCTTTCTTT.